This T cell receptor beta chain was retrieved from a study of radiation and T cells in renal cell carcinoma (TCRdb year 2020). Turning to the overall study: The samples were obtained from a clinical trial, where primary renal cell carcinomas were treated with 15 Gy stereotactic body radiation therapy and then removed by nephrectomy 4 weeks afterward. In total, approximately 53 samples underwent TCR beta sequencing: 25 or so tumors plus 27 peripheral blood samples. A total of 4,016,671 unique CDR3 nucleotide sequences, encoding 2.5 million to 3 million unique CDR3 amino acid sequences, were found across all 50 or so samples. Broader findings and caveats from the paper: Tracking of blood repertoire dynamics stopped at roughly 4 weeks after treatment, with no follow-up past that point. No pretreatment tumor biopsies were available, so the baseline intratumoral presence of clonotypes could not be determined. With a single-armed trial design, the study had no way to address how radiation dose or scheduling affects the TCR repertoire. An increase in top tumor clonotypes in blood was observed from baseline to 2 weeks post-radiation, followed by contraction by 4 weeks, which was taken to suggest transient expansion of tumor-resident clones.

The time point label here, explained by the study, means: blood 2 weeks post-SBRT. The sample's treatment or condition label is to be understood as: 15 Gy SBRT to primary tumor, nephrectomy 4 weeks later. To follow tumor-enriched clonotypes, peripheral blood was collected serially from radiation-treated patients at baseline and again at 2 weeks and 4 weeks after SBRT. Every patient had renal cell carcinoma of clear cell pathology. The QIAamp DNA Blood Mini Kit (Qiagen) was used to prepare genomic DNA for TCR sequencing. Only samples passing all quality control checks were included in the analyses. As concerns this clone: Its antigen has not been determined. Base-call qualities are not available, and no considerably larger clone is one nucleotide away.

Following the manufacturer's recommendations, the immunoSEQ kit was used to generate TCR beta libraries from genomic DNA. For library preparation, a first multiplex PCR was performed with proprietary primers, followed by a second PCR in which unique barcodes were added, and bead cleanups were performed after each round. Each sample batch included a kit-provided positive control reaction and a negative control reaction. The final libraries were assessed on an Agilent 4200 TapeStation D1000 ScreenTape, pooled by volume, and quantified by qPCR. Sequencing was performed on an Illumina NextSeq500 using a MidOutput 150-cycle cartridge, with 156 Read1 cycles, 15 Index1 cycles, and the kit custom primers. The pooled library was loaded at 0.9 to 1 pM with a roughly 22% PhiX control spike-in. Turning to the authors' computational methods: Vendor-processed data were analyzed in R, with a clonotype defined as all T cells sharing the same CDR3 nucleotide sequence. In the clone abundance analyses, frequencies were normalized to the 10,000 most abundant clones in each sample. Before analysis, public T cell clones were removed, and these numbered fewer than five per sample on average. A difference in abundance of at least 32-fold between compartments was used to define tumor-enriched and baseline blood-enriched clonotypes. A beta-binomial differential abundance model was used to identify clonotypes that expanded or contracted between blood time points. Tumor-blood repertoire similarity was measured with the Baroni-Urbani and Buser coefficient, and groups were compared using two-tailed Wilcoxon tests in R. TCRdb took over this immuneACCESS table, retaining in-frame rearrangements with V and J assigned. Such tables are incomplete; in checked studies, under half of the missing clones stem from an unresolved V gene, and the remainder is unexplained. V and J calls plus clone size are reproduced from that table; the DNA served to infer D and trimming. This sample comprises some 150,000 clones, approximately 90% of them detected only once. The ten largest clones capture 10% to 15% of the sample.

CDR1 and CDR2, per the germline V gene, are SNHLY and FYNNEI. V drops 2 bases and J drops 7 bases, leaving 6 bases in between. From cysteine to phenylalanine, the CDR3 is 13 amino acids long. Only the CDR3 portion is preserved as DNA: 39 bases, with reading frame beginning at the first base. This material consisted of blood, taken from a patient whose treatment included radiotherapy and nephrectomy. The receptor was isolated from a woman between 50 and 59 years old with renal cell carcinoma. The sequence joins TRBV2 to TRBJ1-6; TRBD1 might be the D gene, on 5 matching bases. The base sequence is TGTGCCAGCAGTGAATGGGGCAATTCACCCCTCCACTTT. This yields the protein CASSEWGNSPLHF. Here the CDR3 is joined to the reference TRBV2 and TRBJ1-6 genes, and the full variable domain is: EPEVTQTPSHQVTQMGQEVILRCVPISNHLYFYWYRQILGQKVEFLVSFYNNEISEKSEIFDDQFSVERPDGSNFTLKIRSTKLEDSAMYFCASSEWGNSPLHFGNGTRLTVT.